The 28 T cell receptor beta chains listed next were all sequenced from one sample in a study of shared clonotypes between healthy human individuals. Here immunoSEQ multiplex PCR was the method, and the copy in TCRdb shows in-frame clones only, minus some. The data hold 170,000 or so clones, with approximately 61% observed a single time. Material: memory CD4+ T cells sorted from blood. This sample's subset: CD45RA-negative fraction. These receptors were taken from a man aged 25 to 40 in good health.

This chain connects TRBV11-3 to TRBJ2-1; a possible D gene is TRBD1 (7 bases). The CDR3 contains 14 residues. V gave up 2 bases and J gave up 8 bases, with 13 bases separating them. Germline CDR1 and CDR2: SGHNT and YENEEA. CDR3 DNA: TGTGCCAGCAGCTTATACAGGGGAGGCTATGAGCAGTTCTTC. Amino acid sequence: CASSLYRGGYEQFF. Looking up the rest from reference TRBV11-3 and TRBJ2-1 gives the full variable domain: EAGVVQSPRYKIIEKKQPVAFWCNPISGHNTLYWYLQNLGQGPELLIRYENEEAVDDSQLPKDRFSAERLKGVDSTLKIQPAELGDSAVYLCASSLYRGGYEQFFGPGTRLTVL.

In nucleotides, the CDR3 is TGTGCCATCAGTGAGGGACTAGCGGGAGCCTCCGAGCAGTACTTC. As protein: CAISEGLAGASEQYF. This chain joins TRBV10-3 and TRBJ2-7; 13 nucleotides line up with TRBD2. The CDR3 covers 15 residues. CDR1 ENHRY and CDR2 SYGVKD come from the germline V gene. The ends lost 2 bases at V and 6 bases at J; junction bases unmatched: 4.

The chain employs TRBV7-9 and TRBJ2-7; D unclear. CDR3 length equals 12 residues. Germline CDR1 is SEHNR and CDR2 is FQNEAQ (reference sequence). V dropped 2 bases and J dropped 2 bases, with 4 bases sitting between them. The CDR3 DNA reads as TGTGCCAGCAGCTTACAGCCCTACGAGCAGTACTTC. Its protein product is CASSLQPYEQYF.

This clone showed up just a few times. The chain joins TRBV7-6 to TRBJ1-1; D gene unclear. This CDR3 has 12 residues. CDR1 SGHVS and CDR2 FNYEAQ come from the germline V gene. V lost 0 bases, J lost 7 bases, and 6 bases lay in between. For the CDR3, the DNA is TGTGCCAGCAGCTTAGCACGGGGTGAAGCTTTCTTT. Its translation is CASSLARGEAFF.

The chain uses TRBV6-5 and TRBJ2-7; D is ambiguous. The CDR3 is 15 residues long. Germline-derived CDR1 and CDR2 are MNHEY and SVGAGI. Trimming pared 0 bases from V and 2 bases from J, leaving 11 bases between. This CDR3 is CASSYSSSFTYEQYF. Here the CDR3 DNA reads TGTGCCAGCAGTTACTCTTCATCCTTTACCTACGAGCAGTACTTC.

The J gene is TRBJ1-3, the V gene TRBV6-5; D is perhaps TRBD1 (5 bases). V was cut by 5 bases and J by 0 bases, with 11 bases left in between. The CDR3 runs 15 residues. The germline CDR1 and CDR2 sequences are MNHEY and SVGAGI. The CDR3 coding sequence is TGTGCCAGCAGTCGAGACAGATTCTCTGGAAACACCATATATTTT. Its protein product is CASSRDRFSGNTIYF.

The chain has TRBV6-5 and TRBJ2-7; 15 bases line up with TRBD2. The V segment lost 2 bases and the J segment 5 bases; nucleotides outside the gene matches: 4. This CDR3 has 16 amino acids. Germline assignment: CDR1 MNHEY and CDR2 SVGAGI. The CDR3 reads CASSYPGLAGGNEQYF. CDR3 nucleotides: TGTGCCAGCAGTTACCCCGGACTAGCGGGAGGGAACGAGCAGTACTTC.

As DNA, the CDR3 is TGTGCCAGCAGCCCTGGTTGGACCCAGTACTTC. It is translated as CASSPGWTQYF. The V gene is TRBV7-2, the J gene TRBJ2-5, with D unresolved. V lost 5 bases and J 7 bases, leaving 8 bases between the germline ends. This CDR3 is built from 11 residues. Germline CDR1 and CDR2: SGHTA and FQGNSA.

This chain uses TRBV10-3 with TRBJ2-2, with D perhaps being TRBD1 or TRBD2 (5 bases each). V dropped 8 bases and J dropped 1 base, with 14 bases sitting between them. The CDR3 runs to 15 residues. Germline CDR1 is ENHRY and CDR2 is SYGVKD. The DNA for the CDR3 is TGTGCCATCGGGGGTTGGGGTCAGAACACCGGGGAGCTGTTTTTT. Residues: CAIGGWGQNTGELFF.

The gene calls are TRBV11-2 and TRBJ2-1; 8 bases are a match to TRBD2. The germline gives CDR1 SGHAT, CDR2 FQNNGV. The length of the CDR3 is 15 residues. The V segment lost 4 bases and the J segment 1 base; nucleotides outside the gene matches: 3. This CDR3 is CASSSAGVSYNEQFF. Written as DNA, the CDR3 is TGTGCCAGCAGCTCAGCGGGAGTTTCCTACAATGAGCAGTTCTTC.

The V call is TRBV14, the J call TRBJ2-7; 7 nucleotides match TRBD2. CDR3 length equals 17 residues. CDR1 and CDR2 from the germline V gene are SGHDN and FVKESK. The junction had 13 bases not matched to a gene; V was cut back by 0 bases and J by 5 bases. DNA of the CDR3: TGTGCCAGCAGCCAAGACTTTGAGGGAGGGATCCGGAACGAGCAGTACTTC. It yields the protein CASSQDFEGGIRNEQYF.

In DNA, the CDR3 is TGTGCCAGCAGCTTAGCTTCGGGGACCGGGGAGCTGTTTTTT. Protein sequence: CASSLASGTGELFF. The chain links TRBV11-3 to TRBJ2-2, with D possibly matching TRBD2 (5 bases). V was trimmed by 1 base and J by 5 bases, leaving 8 bases between them. The CDR3 is 14 amino acids. Germline CDR1 is SGHNT and CDR2 is YENEEA.

The chain is built from TRBV6-5 and TRBJ1-5; TRBD1 aligns across 7 bases. J gave up 11 bases and V 0 bases, and 7 bases lay outside the gene matches. Germline values: CDR1 MNHEY, CDR2 SVGAGI. This CDR3 has 14 amino acids. The CDR3 DNA reads as TGTGCCAGCAGTTACTCTGCGACAGGGTGGTCCCAGCATTTT. Its protein product is CASSYSATGWSQHF.

The genes are TRBV9 and TRBJ1-3, with no clear D. The CDR3 is 13 residues long. With 3 bases removed from V and 8 bases from J, the gap between germline ends came to 12 bases. Germline CDR1 and CDR2: SGDLS and YYNGEE. DNA for the CDR3: TGTGCCAGCAGCGGAAGGGTGGATGACACCATATATTTT. Translating gives CASSGRVDDTIYF.

The chain uses TRBV7-2 and TRBJ1-2; D is possibly TRBD1 (5 bases). Trimming stripped 0 bases from V and 6 bases from J, with 8 bases between. Looked up from germline, CDR1 is SGHTA and CDR2 is FQGNSA. This CDR3 contains 13 residues. For the CDR3, the DNA is TGTGCCAGCAGCTTAGCCTCGGGGGATGGCTACACCTTC. It yields the protein CASSLASGDGYTF.

V is TRBV7-6 and J is TRBJ2-7; D is undetermined. Per the germline V gene, CDR1 is SGHVS and CDR2 is FNYEAQ. The CDR3 spans 16 residues. With 5 bases removed from V and 0 bases from J, the gap between germline ends came to 17 bases. The CDR3, as DNA: TGTGCCAGCAGCAGCCGGATTGGGGAAAGCTCCTACGAGCAGTACTTC. Protein: CASSSRIGESSYEQYF.

V is TRBV2 and J is TRBJ2-1; a possible D gene is TRBD2 (6 bases). The germline V gene has CDR1 SNHLY and CDR2 FYNNEI. This CDR3 is built from 15 residues. V was trimmed by 7 bases and J by 3 bases, leaving 16 bases between them. The CDR3 is CASMEGGSFYNEQFF. The CDR3 DNA reads as TGTGCCAGCATGGAGGGAGGCTCCTTCTACAATGAGCAGTTCTTC.

V gene TRBV6-5 combines with J gene TRBJ2-3; D gene uncertain. Germline V gene sequence: CDR1 MNHEY, CDR2 SVGAGI. This CDR3 comprises 14 residues. Trimming stripped 4 bases from V and 5 bases from J, with 13 bases between. For the CDR3, the DNA is TGTGCCAGCAGTTCCAGGTTCGGTAGAGATACGCAGTATTTT. Amino acid sequence: CASSSRFGRDTQYF.

This clone came up once. This chain connects TRBV18 to TRBJ2-7, with D possibly matching TRBD1 (6 bases). Germline CDR1 KGHSH, CDR2 LQKENI. V was pared by 5 bases and J by 2 bases, with 13 bases between. There are 14 residues in the CDR3. This chain's CDR3 is CASSTGHLPYEQYF. The CDR3 DNA reads TGTGCCAGCTCAACAGGGCACTTACCCTACGAGCAGTACTTC.

The chain has TRBV6-1 and TRBJ2-7, with D perhaps TRBD2 (5 bases). The germline V and J ends were trimmed by 6 bases and 3 bases, with 12 bases remaining between them. This CDR3 comprises 13 residues. Looked up from germline, CDR1 is MNHNS and CDR2 is SASEGT. CDR3 sequence reads: CASSRGRDYEQYF. CDR3 sequence (DNA): TGTGCCAGCAGCCGCGGACGGGACTACGAGCAGTACTTC.

The DNA of the CDR3 is TGCAGCGTTGATGGGGGCAATCTGGAAAAACTGTTTTTT. Its translation is CSVDGGNLEKLFF. This chain connects TRBV29-1 to TRBJ1-4, with TRBD1 as a possible D gene (6 bases). The CDR3 contains 13 residues. The germline CDR1 and CDR2 sequences are SQVTM and ANQGSEA. Trimming left V 3 bases short and J 8 bases short, with 13 bases between.

The chain recombines TRBV28 with TRBJ2-2; D might be TRBD1 (5 bases). Trimming left V 8 bases short and J 3 bases short, with 13 bases between. Germline CDR1 MDHEN, CDR2 SYDVKM. The length of the CDR3 is 14 residues. The CDR3 spells CASAQGWDTGELFF. For the CDR3, the DNA is TGTGCCAGCGCTCAGGGTTGGGACACCGGGGAGCTGTTTTTT.

This chain uses TRBV6-6 with TRBJ2-7, with 7 bases matching TRBD1. The junction had 6 bases not matched to a gene; V was cut back by 5 bases and J by 2 bases. The CDR3 sequence is 14 residues long. Germline CDR1 is MNHNY and CDR2 is SVGAGI (reference sequence). CDR3 DNA: TGTGCCAGCAGTCAGATCGACAGGGCCTACGAGCAGTACTTC. Its protein is CASSQIDRAYEQYF.

The rearrangement uses TRBV5-5 and TRBJ2-7; 7 nucleotides align to TRBD1. Germline V gives CDR1 SGHKS, CDR2 YYEKEE (reference sequence). The CDR3 has 13 amino acids. J lost 3 bases, V lost 7 bases, and 7 bases had no gene match. The CDR3 region is CASQTGNGYEQYF. In DNA form, the CDR3 reads TGTGCCAGCCAGACAGGGAACGGCTACGAGCAGTACTTC.

This chain connects TRBV5-1 to TRBJ1-1; D is perhaps TRBD1 (5 bases). The CDR3 is 15 residues long. CDR1 SGHRS and CDR2 YFSETQ come from the germline V gene. Trimming pared 4 bases from V and 1 base from J, leaving 14 bases between. The CDR3 is CASSPVTGPNTEAFF. The CDR3, as DNA: TGCGCCAGCAGCCCGGTGACGGGGCCGAACACTGAAGCTTTCTTT.

The CDR3 region is CATRGVQPQHF. The CDR3 region has the DNA TGTGCCACCAGGGGTGTTCAGCCCCAGCATTTT. The rearrangement links TRBV28 to TRBJ1-5; TRBD1 is a possible D gene (6 bases). V gave up 10 bases and J gave up 6 bases, with 10 bases separating them. CDR1 and CDR2 from the germline V gene are MDHEN and SYDVKM. This CDR3 has 11 residues.

This clone was seen only a few times. This rearrangement joins TRBV7-8 to TRBJ2-7, with 11 bases fitting TRBD2. Germline CDR1 and CDR2: SGHVS and FQNEAQ. J lost 7 bases, V lost 0 bases, and 20 bases had no gene match. This CDR3 has 20 amino acids. CDR3 in DNA: TGTGCCAGCAGCTTAGCAACTCCGTCTTCAATAGCGGGAGGGCCCAGGGAGCAGTACTTC. This codes for CASSLATPSSIAGGPREQYF.

A few counts support this clone. The chain is built from TRBV9 and TRBJ2-1; TRBD2 matches at 8 bases. V shed 3 bases and J 6 bases; nucleotides not matched to a gene: 14. The germline CDR1 and CDR2 sequences are SGDLS and YYNGEE. This CDR3 is 17 amino acids long. The CDR3 is CASSAAPTGRGGNEQFF. CDR3 DNA sequence: TGTGCCAGCAGCGCGGCCCCGACCGGGAGGGGGGGCAATGAGCAGTTCTTC.